The sequence of this TCR beta chain was determined in a study of regulatory T cells in long-lasting Graves disease. General study results and limits: TRBV28, TRBJ1-2 and TRBJ2-5 emerged as the favored segments in persistent disease. Having only a small sample size may have limited accuracy.

Library construction for TCR beta used iRepertoire HTBI primers and Arm-PCR of CDR3 regions. A single record per CDR3 protein comes from TCRdb applying MiXCR to the multiplex PCR reads. The sample comprises a few hundred thousand distinct CDR3 sequences, 23% of which are singletons, and approximately 25% rests with the top ten. Germline V gene data show CDR1 as MNHEY and CDR2 as SVGEGT. V trimming: 0 bases; J trimming: 5 bases; junction bases outside the gene matches: 8. The CDR3 runs to 16 residues. This clonotype was detected ten times or more. What it binds is unknown. The time point denotes: persistent/refractory GD, antithyroid drugs over 5 years with positive TRAb. PBMCs were the source of the RNA used for TCR sequencing. Clinicians diagnosed Graves' disease using American Thyroid Association guidelines. Patients were enrolled at an endocrinology department in Xi'an, China.

The TCR comes from a female donor with Graves disease. The sample consisted of peripheral blood mononuclear cells (PBMCs), taken when the disease was refractory, from a patient treated with antithyroid drugs. The J gene is TRBJ2-5, the V gene TRBV6-2 or TRBV6-3; 8 bases are a match to TRBD2. The CDR3 nucleotides read TGTGCCAGCAGTTACTCCTCGGGAGGGCCCTGGGAGACCCAGTACTTC. Translated, it gives CASSYSSGGPWETQYF.